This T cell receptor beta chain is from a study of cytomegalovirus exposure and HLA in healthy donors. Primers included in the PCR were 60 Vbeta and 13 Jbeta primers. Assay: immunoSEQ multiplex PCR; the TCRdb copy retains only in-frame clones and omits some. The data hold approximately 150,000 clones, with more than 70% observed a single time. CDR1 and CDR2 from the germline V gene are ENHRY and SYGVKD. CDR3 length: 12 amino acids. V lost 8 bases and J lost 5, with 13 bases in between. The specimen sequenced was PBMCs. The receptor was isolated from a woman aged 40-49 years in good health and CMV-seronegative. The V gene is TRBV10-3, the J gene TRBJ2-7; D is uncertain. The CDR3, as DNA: TGTGCCATCGCAGACCGACGGGACGAGCAGTACTTC. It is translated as CAIADRRDEQYF.